This passage covers 16 T cell receptor beta chains from one sample sequenced in a study of shared clonotypes between healthy human individuals. Method: immunoSEQ multiplex PCR; TCRdb's copy keeps in-frame clones and lacks some. The data hold 950,000 to 1,100,000 clones, with roughly 75% observed a single time. Source material: memory CD4+ T cells sorted from blood. Subset in this sample: CD45RA-negative fraction. These receptors all come from a man aged 18 to 29 in good health.

The table lists this clone with a count of one. The V gene is TRBV10-3, the J gene TRBJ2-7; the D gene is possibly TRBD1 (6 bases). V dropped 9 bases and J dropped 2 bases, with 17 bases sitting between them. There are 14 residues in the CDR3. CDR1 and CDR2 from the germline V gene are ENHRY and SYGVKD. The CDR3 DNA follows: TGTGCCATTGCCTCGAAAGGACAGACCTACGAGCAGTACTTC. Its translation: CAIASKGQTYEQYF.

This clone was counted a few times. The chain joins TRBV4-2 to TRBJ1-5; the D is unclear. This CDR3 is 13 amino acids long. V gave up 0 bases and J gave up 7 bases, with 7 bases separating them. The germline V gene has CDR1 LGHNA and CDR2 YNFKEQ. DNA for the CDR3: TGTGCCAGCAGCCAAGAGCGGCAGCAGCCCCAGCATTTT. This sequence encodes CASSQERQQPQHF.

As concerns this clone: A much larger clone is a single base away; this may be a read error. The chain employs TRBV7-2 and TRBJ2-7; maybe TRBD1 (6 bases). Germline CDR1 is SGHTA and CDR2 is FQGNSA. CDR3 length: 13 residues. Deletions cut 5 bases from V and 0 bases from J, with 8 bases between. The CDR3 DNA reads TGTGCCAGCAGCGTACAGGGCTCCTACGAGCAGTACTTC. Protein: CASSVQGSYEQYF.

This clone was recorded once. V is TRBV5-1 and J is TRBJ2-5; a weak D match, TRBD2 (7 bases). The germline V and J ends were trimmed by 4 bases and 4 bases, with 14 bases remaining between them. The CDR3 contains 14 residues. The germline V gene encodes CDR1 SGHRS and CDR2 YFSETQ. The CDR3 here is CASSPGGVGETQYF. The CDR3 DNA is TGCGCCAGCAGCCCGGGGGGCGTGGGAGAGACCCAGTACTTC.

Of note for this clone: This specimen includes other DNA sequences encoding the same CDR3. The chain has TRBV18 and TRBJ2-1; D unclear. This CDR3 has 14 amino acids. Per the germline V gene, CDR1 is KGHSH and CDR2 is LQKENI. Trimming took 2 bases from V and 0 from J, leaving 5 bases between them. CDR3 sequence reads: CASSPGSSYNEQFF. The CDR3 region has the DNA TGTGCCAGCTCACCAGGCAGCTCCTACAATGAGCAGTTCTTC.

This sequence joins TRBV29-1 and TRBJ1-1; no clear D gene. Germline CDR1 reads SQVTM; CDR2 reads ANQGSEA. The CDR3 loop spans 12 amino acids. The V end was cut by 7 bases, the J end by 5 bases, with 14 bases between. In nucleotides, the CDR3 is TGCAGCGCAACCCTTTCGGGTACTGAAGCTTTCTTT. Its translation: CSATLSGTEAFF. The variable domain in full, completed from reference TRBV29-1 and TRBJ1-1, reads SAVISQKPSRDICQRGTSLTIQCQVDSQVTMMFWYRQQPGQSLTLIATANQGSEATYESGFVIDKFPISRPNLTFSTLTVSNMSPEDSSIYLCSATLSGTEAFFGQGTRLTVV.

V usage is TRBV28 and J usage is TRBJ1-2; D remains ambiguous. CDR1 is MDHEN, CDR2 SYDVKM, per germline. V was trimmed by 8 bases and J by 4 bases, leaving 14 bases between them. The CDR3 has 13 residues. Here the CDR3 DNA reads TGTGCCAGCCAGTCCCCGGCTACCTATGGCTACACCTTC. This encodes CASQSPATYGYTF.

This clone was seen a handful of times. This chain links TRBV19 with TRBJ1-1; maybe TRBD1 (5 bases). CDR1 and CDR2 from the germline V gene are LNHDA and SQIVND (reference sequence). Trimming took off 3 bases at V and 5 bases at J, with 13 bases between the two ends. This CDR3 comprises 14 residues. In nucleotides, the CDR3 is TGTGCCAGTAGTATCCCAGGGATAGGGACTGAAGCTTTCTTT. It codes for CASSIPGIGTEAFF.

J is TRBJ2-1 and V is TRBV5-4; 9 bases agree with TRBD2. After removal of 4 bases from V and 4 bases from J, the junction contained 9 bases not matched to a gene. Germline V gene sequence: CDR1 SGHNT, CDR2 YYREEE (reference sequence). CDR3 length: 16 amino acids. The DNA of the CDR3 is TGTGCCAGCAGCCTGGACTCGACTAGCGGATACAATGAGCAGTTCTTC. Translating gives CASSLDSTSGYNEQFF.

The chain carries TRBV7-2 and TRBJ2-5, with 8 bases lining up with TRBD1. V was clipped by 10 bases and J by 5 bases; unmatched bases: 9. Germline CDR1 and CDR2: SGHTA and FQGNSA. This CDR3 region has 13 residues. CDR3 coding DNA: TGTGCCACCACAGGGGGAAAAAGGGAGACCCAGTACTTC. This translates into CATTGGKRETQYF.

This clone occurred a few times. The J gene is TRBJ1-2, the V gene TRBV28, with D unresolved. Germline V lookup: CDR1 MDHEN, CDR2 SYDVKM. With 7 bases removed from V and 8 bases from J, the gap between germline ends came to 17 bases. The CDR3 has 13 amino acids. The CDR3: CASTPLGSQGYTF. The CDR3 DNA sequence: TGTGCCAGCACCCCATTGGGGTCGCAAGGCTACACCTTC.

Turning to this clone: This same CDR3 is encoded by further DNA sequences in the sample. The rearrangement uses TRBV9 and TRBJ1-3; TRBD1 might be the D (5 bases). V lost 0 bases, J lost 7 bases, and 8 bases lay in between. Germline V lookup: CDR1 SGDLS, CDR2 YYNGEE. The CDR3 spans 13 residues. CDR3 bases: TGTGCCAGCAGCGTAGGCGGGGGGAACACCATATATTTT. This translates into CASSVGGGNTIYF.

The chain employs TRBV19 and TRBJ1-4; TRBD1 matches at 7 bases. Looked up from germline, CDR1 is LNHDA and CDR2 is SQIVND (reference sequence). The J segment lost 0 bases and the V segment lost 6 bases, leaving 7 bases of the junction unmatched. The CDR3 contains 16 residues. In DNA form, the CDR3 reads TGTGCCAGTAGGGGGACAGAAGCAGCAACTAATGAAAAACTGTTTTTT. Protein sequence: CASRGTEAATNEKLFF.

Turning to this clone: Other DNA sequences in this sample translate to the same CDR3. V gene TRBV30 combines with J gene TRBJ2-5; the D is unclear. Germline V gene lookup returns CDR1 GTSNPN and CDR2 SVGIG (reference sequence). The ends were cut back, 0 bases at V and 5 bases at J, with 10 bases in the middle. The CDR3 is 13 residues long. CDR3 in DNA: TGTGCCTGGAGTGTACAACGGTGGGAGACCCAGTACTTC. Its translation: CAWSVQRWETQYF.

Only one count was recorded for this clone. The rearrangement joins TRBV5-8 to TRBJ1-2; D is unresolved. The CDR3 contains 14 residues. In germline, CDR1 is SGHTS, CDR2 YDEGEE. V lost 1 base and J lost 3, with 10 bases in between. The CDR3: CASSLKQAYYGYTF. In DNA, the CDR3 is TGTGCCAGCAGCTTGAAGCAGGCCTACTATGGCTACACCTTC.

The J gene is TRBJ2-1, the V gene TRBV9, with 7 bases matching TRBD1. The CDR3 loop spans 13 amino acids. The germline V gene has CDR1 SGDLS and CDR2 YYNGEE. J lost 15 bases, V lost 4 bases, and 13 bases had no gene match. This chain's CDR3 is CASSPRDGQVPFF. The CDR3 coding sequence is TGTGCCAGCAGCCCCCGGGACGGACAGGTACCGTTCTTC.